A single sample is the source of the 28 T cell receptor beta chains below, sequenced in a study of blood T cell repertoires in COVID-19. Here immunoSEQ multiplex PCR was the method, and the copy in TCRdb shows in-frame clones only, minus some. Among roughly 380,000 clones listed, around 87% were seen once. The material sequenced was PBMCs or T cells enriched from blood (not recorded which). The receptors come from a man younger than 45 who had recovered from COVID-19.

The V and J genes are TRBV4-3 and TRBJ2-2, with TRBD2 matching 13 bases. There are 16 residues in the CDR3. Germline trimming cut 4 bases from V and 4 bases from J; bases unmatched to any gene: 3. The V gene's germline CDR1 is LGHNA and CDR2 YSLEER. The CDR3 coding sequence is TGCGCCAGCAGCCTACTAGCGGGGGGGCTCACCGGGGAGCTGTTTTTT. It yields the protein CASSLLAGGLTGELFF.

This chain connects TRBV4-3 to TRBJ1-5, with D possibly being TRBD1 (6 bases). Trimming stripped 4 bases from V and 5 bases from J, with 12 bases between. Germline V gene lookup returns CDR1 LGHNA and CDR2 YSLEER. The CDR3 is made up of 14 amino acids. The CDR3 DNA sequence: TGCGCCAGCAGCCCCGGGACACGTTATCAGCCCCAGCATTTT. Protein product: CASSPGTRYQPQHF.

The chain is built from TRBV29-1 and TRBJ1-4; 9 bases match TRBD1. Germline loops: CDR1 SQVTM, CDR2 ANQGSEA. CDR3 length: 15 residues. With V trimmed by 4 bases and J by 1 base, 4 bases remained unmatched. CDR3 in amino acids: CSVAGTGITNEKLFF. The CDR3 nucleotides read TGCAGCGTTGCCGGGACAGGGATAACTAATGAAAAACTGTTTTTT.

The V gene is TRBV2, the J gene TRBJ2-2; D remains unclear. This CDR3 is built from 13 residues. Deletions cut 5 bases from V and 6 bases from J, with 10 bases between. The germline gives CDR1 SNHLY, CDR2 FYNNEI. The CDR3 region is CASSKIIPGELFF. The CDR3, as DNA: TGTGCCAGCAGTAAAATTATCCCCGGGGAGCTGTTTTTT.

The chain joins TRBV9 to TRBJ2-7; a possible D gene is TRBD1 (6 bases). CDR1 is SGDLS and CDR2 is YYNGEE in the germline V gene. The CDR3 extends over 14 amino acids. Trimming left V 0 bases short and J 3 bases short, with 10 bases between. The CDR3 sequence: CASSVDGGHYEQYF. As DNA, the CDR3 is TGTGCCAGCAGCGTAGATGGGGGACACTACGAGCAGTACTTC.

V gene TRBV18 combines with J gene TRBJ1-6, with 9 bases that match TRBD1. The CDR3 runs 15 residues. Germline V gene sequence: CDR1 KGHSH, CDR2 LQKENI. After removal of 4 bases from V and 8 bases from J, the junction contained 6 bases not matched to a gene. The CDR3 region is CASSHGTGRDSPLHF. Here the CDR3 DNA reads TGTGCCAGCTCACACGGGACAGGGAGAGATTCACCCCTCCACTTT.

Remarks on this clone: Distinct nucleotide sequences in the sample also encode this CDR3. This chain connects TRBV11-2 to TRBJ1-1, with 8 bases fitting TRBD1. This CDR3 has 13 residues. V lost 5 bases to trimming and J lost 5 bases; unmatched junction nucleotides: 4. Looked up from germline, CDR1 is SGHAT and CDR2 is FQNNGV. CDR3 DNA sequence: TGTGCCAGCAGCGGACAGGGAGGGACTGAAGCTTTCTTT. This encodes CASSGQGGTEAFF.

CDR3 bases: TGCGCCAGCAGCCACGGCAGGGGCGGTCCTTCTAACACTGAAGCTTTCTTT. Residues: CASSHGRGGPSNTEAFF. V is TRBV4-1 and J is TRBJ1-1; TRBD1 might be the D (6 bases). Deletions cut 3 bases from V and 2 bases from J, with 19 bases between. The CDR3 loop spans 17 amino acids. Germline CDR1 MGHRA, CDR2 YSYEKL.

This chain joins TRBV6-2 or TRBV6-3 and TRBJ2-1; TRBD2 matches 10 bases. With V trimmed by 5 bases and J by 3 bases, 4 bases remained unmatched. CDR1 and CDR2 (germline): MNHEY, SVGEGT. The CDR3 is 15 amino acids. Here the CDR3 DNA reads TGTGCCAGCAGTAGAGGACTAGCGGTCTACAATGAGCAGTTCTTC. It is translated as CASSRGLAVYNEQFF.

The chain uses TRBV16 and TRBJ1-1, with TRBD1 matching over 7 bases. V lost 3 bases to trimming and J lost 0 bases; unmatched junction nucleotides: 7. Germline CDR1 is KGHSY and CDR2 is FQNENV. CDR3 size: 16 residues. CDR3 in amino acids: CASSHPTGRMNTEAFF. CDR3 bases: TGTGCCAGCAGCCACCCGACAGGGCGCATGAACACTGAAGCTTTCTTT.

The chain uses TRBV11-2 and TRBJ2-2; possible D gene TRBD2, 5 bases. CDR3 length: 14 residues. Trimming removed 7 bases from V and 3 bases from J, with 12 bases in between. The germline V gene encodes CDR1 SGHAT and CDR2 FQNNGV. The CDR3 DNA reads TGTGCCAGCACCCGCATCGGGGACACCGGGGAGCTGTTTTTT. This encodes CASTRIGDTGELFF. Full variable domain (outside the CDR3, taken from reference TRBV11-2 and TRBJ2-2): EAGVAQSPRYKIIEKRQSVAFWCNPISGHATLYWYQQILGQGPKLLIQFQNNGVVDDSQLPKDRFSAERLKGVDSTLKIQPAKLEDSAVYLCASTRIGDTGELFFGEGSRLTVL.

This clone was found once. The V gene is TRBV10-3, the J gene TRBJ1-1; a weak D match, TRBD1 (6 bases). Germline CDR1 reads ENHRY; CDR2 reads SYGVKD. This CDR3 is 14 amino acids long. Trimming took 6 bases from V and 5 from J, leaving 16 bases between them. In nucleotides, the CDR3 is TGTGCCATCAGGGAACAGGGAGTGGGAACTGAAGCTTTCTTT. Its protein product is CAIREQGVGTEAFF.

As for this clone: At one boundary the junction diverges from the germline segment, which might be a read error. The gene calls are TRBV5-6 and TRBJ1-2; D is perhaps TRBD1 (5 bases). The CDR3 runs 14 residues. CDR1 and CDR2 (germline): SGHDT, YYEEEE. The CDR3 region has the DNA TGTGCCAGCACCTTGAGGGAGGGGATAAACGGCTACACCTTC. Its translation: CASTLREGINGYTF.

The chain has TRBV19 and TRBJ1-5, with 11 bases matching TRBD1. The CDR3 contains 19 residues. Germline assignment: CDR1 LNHDA and CDR2 SQIVND (reference sequence). The trim removed 5 bases at V and 1 base at J, leaving 13 bases unmatched. The CDR3 loop reads CASSSPPGTGGLSNQPQHF. The CDR3 DNA reads TGTGCCAGTAGTTCTCCCCCGGGGACAGGGGGTTTGAGCAATCAGCCCCAGCATTTT.

CDR3 coding DNA: TGTGCCAGCAGCTCGGGACAGGCGAACACTGAAGCTTTCTTT. Amino acids: CASSSGQANTEAFF. The chain combines TRBV11-2 with TRBJ1-1; 8 positions agree with TRBD1. With 4 bases clipped from V and 1 base from J, the junction kept 2 bases outside the gene matches. The CDR3 is 14 residues long. Germline-derived CDR1 and CDR2 are SGHAT and FQNNGV.

The V call is TRBV19, the J call TRBJ1-6; D not certain. Germline V CDR1 and CDR2: LNHDA, SQIVND (reference sequence). The CDR3 has 15 residues. V was trimmed by 3 bases and J by 9 bases, leaving 15 bases between them. This CDR3 is CASSIFRERSSPLHF. CDR3 DNA sequence: TGTGCCAGTAGTATTTTCCGGGAGCGAAGTTCACCCCTCCACTTT.

The chain couples TRBV28 to TRBJ2-1, with TRBD1 matching over 8 bases. The V gene's germline CDR1 is MDHEN and CDR2 SYDVKM. The CDR3 is made up of 15 amino acids. V gave up 1 base and J gave up 3 bases; unmatched junction bases: 2. CDR3 DNA sequence: TGTGCCAGCAGTTTATCAGGGGGCCACTACAATGAGCAGTTCTTC. This translates into CASSLSGGHYNEQFF.

The chain employs TRBV9 and TRBJ2-2; 9 bases align to TRBD1. Germline V CDR1 and CDR2: SGDLS, YYNGEE. This CDR3 has 15 amino acids. Losses at the gene ends were 3 bases for V and 4 bases for J; bases not matched to a gene: 4. DNA of the CDR3: TGTGCCAGCAGCGCGGGGGACAGGGCCACCGGGGAGCTGTTTTTT. It yields the protein CASSAGDRATGELFF.

This clone was found a few times. The rearrangement joins TRBV30 to TRBJ1-1, with D perhaps TRBD1 (5 bases). Germline V gene data show CDR1 as GTSNPN and CDR2 as SVGIG (reference sequence). With 2 bases removed from V and 4 bases from J, the gap between germline ends came to 8 bases. This CDR3 comprises 12 residues. The CDR3 DNA follows: TGTGCCTGGAGTTGGCAGGGCACTGAAGCTTTCTTT. Protein sequence: CAWSWQGTEAFF.

The chain carries TRBV30 and TRBJ2-3; 11 bases are shared with TRBD2. J was trimmed by 0 bases and V by 0 bases; bases with no gene match: 2. In germline, CDR1 is GTSNPN, CDR2 SVGIG (reference sequence). The CDR3 is 16 residues long. Here the CDR3 DNA reads TGTGCCTGGAGTGTACTAGCGGGGGCTAGCACAGATACGCAGTATTTT. This translates into CAWSVLAGASTDTQYF.

The V call is TRBV6-1, the J call TRBJ1-5; the D is unclear. The V and J ends lost 2 bases and 2 bases respectively, with 10 bases between them. Germline V gives CDR1 MNHNS, CDR2 SASEGT. CDR3 length: 15 amino acids. CDR3 residues: CASSESRIGNQPQHF. CDR3 bases: TGTGCCAGCAGTGAATCGAGAATTGGCAATCAGCCCCAGCATTTT.

V and J are TRBV5-1 and TRBJ2-1; the match to TRBD1 covers 10 bases. The J segment lost 10 bases and the V segment lost 4 bases, leaving 8 bases of the junction unmatched. Germline CDR1 is SGHRS and CDR2 is YFSETQ. CDR3 length: 14 amino acids. Here the CDR3 DNA reads TGCGCCAGCAGCACCGGGACAGGGGAAGGCGAGCAGTTCTTC. As protein: CASSTGTGEGEQFF. Full variable domain (rest looked up from reference TRBV5-1 and TRBJ2-1): KAGVTQTPRYLIKTRGQQVTLSCSPISGHRSVSWYQQTPGQGLQFLFEYFSETQRNKGNFPGRFSGRQFSNSRSEMNVSTLELGDSALYLCASSTGTGEGEQFFGPGTRLTVL.

CDR3 DNA sequence: TGTGCCACCAGTCGGGACAACTCCTACAATGAGCAGTTCTTC. As protein: CATSRDNSYNEQFF. V is TRBV7-8 and J is TRBJ2-1; D is perhaps TRBD1 (6 bases). Trimming took off 10 bases at V and 0 bases at J, with 13 bases between the two ends. The CDR3 sequence is 14 residues long. In germline, CDR1 is SGHVS, CDR2 FQNEAQ. The whole variable domain, filled in from reference TRBV7-8 and TRBJ2-1, reads GAGVSQSPRYKVAKRGQDVALRCDPISGHVSLFWYQQALGQGPEFLTYFQNEAQLDKSGLPSDRFFAERPEGSVSTLKIQRTQQEDSAVYLCATSRDNSYNEQFFGPGTRLTVL.

The chain links TRBV19 to TRBJ2-5; TRBD2 aligns across 10 bases. V lost 0 bases, J lost 4 bases, and 8 bases stayed unmatched. Per the germline V gene, CDR1 is LNHDA and CDR2 is SQIVND (reference sequence). The CDR3 has 17 residues. In DNA form, the CDR3 reads TGTGCCAGTAGTATAGATCTAGCGGGACTAGCGAGAGAGACCCAGTACTTC. Its protein product is CASSIDLAGLARETQYF.

This CDR3 is CASTPPFSSYNEQFF. CDR3 in DNA: TGTGCCAGCACCCCTCCGTTTAGCTCCTACAATGAGCAGTTCTTC. This chain joins TRBV28 and TRBJ2-1; D not certain. Germline CDR1 and CDR2: MDHEN and SYDVKM. CDR3 length: 15 residues. Trimming cost V 7 bases and J 0 bases, with 13 bases left between them.

The chain recombines TRBV12-5 with TRBJ2-1; 15 bases fit TRBD2. Germline V lookup: CDR1 LGHNT, CDR2 FRNRAP. Trimming removed 6 bases from V and 1 base from J; junction bases left unmatched: 10. This CDR3 is built from 19 residues. CDR3 sequence: CASGRRTSGGADSYNEQFF. CDR3 coding DNA: TGTGCTAGTGGCCGACGGACTAGCGGGGGGGCCGATTCCTACAATGAGCAGTTCTTC.

The gene calls are TRBV19 and TRBJ1-5, with D unresolved. V lost 3 bases, J lost 7 bases, and 19 bases lay in between. Germline CDR1 is LNHDA and CDR2 is SQIVND (reference sequence). This CDR3 comprises 16 residues. DNA for the CDR3: TGTGCCAGTAGTATTGATATGGGTTGGGCTGGACAGCCCCAGCATTTT. Amino acids: CASSIDMGWAGQPQHF.

The CDR3, as DNA: TGTGCTAGTGGAGAGGGGGAAGCGACCTATAGCAATCAGCCCCAGCATTTT. Its translation is CASGEGEATYSNQPQHF. The chain carries TRBV12-5 and TRBJ1-5; possible D gene TRBD1, 6 bases. Germline CDR1 LGHNT, CDR2 FRNRAP. The CDR3 has 17 residues. The V end was cut by 6 bases, the J end by 0 bases, with 18 bases between. Using reference TRBV12-5 and TRBJ1-5 for the parts outside the CDR3, the full variable domain is DARVTQTPRHKVTEMGQEVTMRCQPILGHNTVFWYRQTMMQGLELLAYFRNRAPLDDSGMPKDRFSAEMPDATLATLKIQPSEPRDSAVYFCASGEGEATYSNQPQHFGDGTRLSIL.